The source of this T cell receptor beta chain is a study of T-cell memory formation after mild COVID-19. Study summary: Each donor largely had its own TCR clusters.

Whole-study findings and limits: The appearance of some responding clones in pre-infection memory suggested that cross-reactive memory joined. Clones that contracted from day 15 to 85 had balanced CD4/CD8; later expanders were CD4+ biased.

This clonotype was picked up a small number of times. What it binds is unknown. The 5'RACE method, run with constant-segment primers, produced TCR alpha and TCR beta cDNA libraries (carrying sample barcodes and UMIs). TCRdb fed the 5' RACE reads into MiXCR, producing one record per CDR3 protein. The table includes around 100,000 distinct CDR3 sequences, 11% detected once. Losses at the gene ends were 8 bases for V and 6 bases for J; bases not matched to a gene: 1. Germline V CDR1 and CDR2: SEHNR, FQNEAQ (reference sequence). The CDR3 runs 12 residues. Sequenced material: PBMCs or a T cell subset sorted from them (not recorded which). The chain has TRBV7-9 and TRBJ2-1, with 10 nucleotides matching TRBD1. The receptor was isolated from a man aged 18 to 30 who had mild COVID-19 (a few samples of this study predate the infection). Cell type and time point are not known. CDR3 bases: TGTGCCAGCCGGACAGGGGGCAATGAGCAGTTCTTC. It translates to CASRTGGNEQFF.